These 10 T cell receptor beta chains were sequenced from one sample in a study of naive and memory T cell subsets. The beta constant-region primer was an equimolar mix of two oligonucleotides covering TRBC1 and TRBC2. Each CDR3 protein is one row after TCRdb ran MiXCR on the UMI-ligation and nested PCR reads. The sample contains 150,000 or so distinct CDR3 sequences, 17% of which appear only once. Sequencing was performed on naive CD4+ T cells from blood. The origin of the receptors is a human donor in good health.

The chain is built from TRBV5-1 and TRBJ2-3; TRBD1 or TRBD2 may be the D gene (5 bases each). The length of the CDR3 is 15 residues. CDR1 SGHRS and CDR2 YFSETQ come from the germline V gene. V was clipped by 4 bases and J by 0 bases, with 12 bases between them. The CDR3: CASSGDQRSTDTQYF. CDR3 coding DNA: TGCGCCAGCAGCGGGGACCAACGAAGCACAGATACGCAGTATTTT.

The CDR3 nucleotides read TGTGCCAGCAGTTCAGGGGATCATGTTCAGCCCCAGCATTTT. This sequence encodes CASSSGDHVQPQHF. The J gene is TRBJ1-5, the V gene TRBV6-6; possibly TRBD1 for D (6 bases). Germline CDR1 is MNHNY and CDR2 is SVGAGI (reference sequence). CDR3 length: 14 residues. V lost 4 bases, J lost 6 bases, and 13 bases lay in between.

This clonotype was counted a few times. The chain carries TRBV29-1 and TRBJ2-1; D not certain. V was shortened by 6 bases and J by 8 bases, with 20 bases between the two germline ends. The CDR3 runs 14 residues. CDR1 is SQVTM, CDR2 ANQGSEA, per germline. CDR3 sequence (DNA): TGCAGCGTCGACAATGGGGATCGCCGCTATGAGCAGTTCTTC. Encoded protein: CSVDNGDRRYEQFF.

This clonotype has at least ten counts. The chain employs TRBV20-1 and TRBJ2-4; D may match TRBD1 or TRBD2 (5 bases each). This CDR3 has 10 amino acids. Trimming pared 6 bases from V and 11 bases from J, leaving 11 bases between. Germline V lookup: CDR1 DFQATT, CDR2 SNEGSKA (reference sequence). CDR3 sequence: CSAAGSLQYF. CDR3 in DNA: TGCAGTGCAGCAGGGAGTCTTCAGTACTTC.

This clonotype was detected only a few times. The chain recombines TRBV12-3 or TRBV12-4 with TRBJ1-4; D call uncertain. CDR3 size: 15 residues. Trimming took 3 bases from V and 7 from J, leaving 15 bases between them. The CDR3 bases are TGTGCCAGCAGTTTGGGGAACGGTCCAATTGAAAAACTGTTTTTT. Its translation: CASSLGNGPIEKLFF.

The chain has TRBV12-3 or TRBV12-4 and TRBJ2-1, with 7 bases identical to TRBD2. V lost 5 bases, J lost 4 bases, and 8 bases stayed unmatched. This CDR3 has 15 residues. CDR3 sequence: CASSRLAPEYNEQFF. As DNA, the CDR3 is TGTGCCAGCAGTCGACTAGCCCCTGAGTACAATGAGCAGTTCTTC.

This clonotype was recorded a few times. This chain links TRBV20-1 with TRBJ2-5, with 9 bases fitting TRBD2. V gave up 3 bases and J gave up 5 bases; unmatched junction bases: 10. Germline values: CDR1 DFQATT, CDR2 SNEGSKA (reference sequence). The CDR3 runs to 15 residues. Here the CDR3 DNA reads TGCAGTGCTAGCCTCGATAGCGGGAGTGGGGAGACCCAGTACTTC. Encoded protein: CSASLDSGSGETQYF.

This chain connects TRBV2 to TRBJ1-1, with D perhaps matching TRBD1 (5 bases). Trimming pared 7 bases from V and 1 base from J, leaving 10 bases between. Germline CDR1 SNHLY, CDR2 FYNNEI. This CDR3 region has 13 residues. The CDR3, as DNA: TGTGCCAGCAAAGGGGCATCGAACACTGAAGCTTTCTTT. It encodes CASKGASNTEAFF.

This chain uses TRBV6-5 with TRBJ1-3, with D maybe TRBD1 (6 bases). Germline V CDR1 and CDR2: MNHEY, SVGAGI. The CDR3 is 14 residues long. Trimming took off 9 bases at V and 0 bases at J, with 12 bases between the two ends. The CDR3 nucleotides are TGTGCCAGTCGACAGGTTCCCTCTGGAAACACCATATATTTT. Its protein product is CASRQVPSGNTIYF.

This clonotype was counted a few times. This chain links TRBV6-5 with TRBJ2-5; the match to TRBD2 covers 9 bases. Germline CDR1 and CDR2: MNHEY and SVGAGI. The CDR3 contains 14 residues. V shed 9 bases, J shed 5 bases, and the junction held 10 bases outside the gene matches. The CDR3 reads CASYRSGRSETQYF. The CDR3, as DNA: TGTGCCAGTTATAGAAGCGGGAGGTCGGAGACCCAGTACTTC.